These 2 T cell receptor beta chains originate from one sample sequenced in a study of low-dose radiotherapy and immunotherapy resistance in tumors. TRAV- and TRBV-specific primers were used for first-strand cDNA, which covered alpha and beta chains. For amplifying TCRs, the PCR ran for around 20 cycles with Phusion, which was used together with a constant-region primer and the adapter on the V primers. TCRdb used MiXCR to reprocess the reads, holding one entry per CDR3 protein. The sample includes approximately 9,800 distinct CDR3 sequences, over 35% of them seen just once. The receptors stem from a human donor with advanced metastatic prostate, ovarian, gallbladder or colorectal cancer (not recorded which). This table probably holds off-target reads from a library built for another chain.

This clonotype is medium-sized by share. The CDR3 DNA reads TGTGCCAGCAGCTTGGTTGTAGGGGGCCGTAATGAGCAGTTCTTC. Its protein product is CASSLVVGGRNEQFF. This chain links TRBV5-6 with TRBJ2-1, with 7 bases fitting TRBD1. The CDR3 runs 15 residues. Germline trimming cut 0 bases from V and 7 bases from J; bases unmatched to any gene: 7. The V gene's germline CDR1 is SGHDT and CDR2 YYEEEE.

V usage is TRBV4-2 and J usage is TRBJ1-6; D is undetermined. Germline V gene sequence: CDR1 LGHNA, CDR2 YNFKEQ. V was clipped by 5 bases and J by 8 bases, with 13 bases between them. The length of the CDR3 is 14 residues. CDR3 nucleotide sequence: TGTGCCAGCAGCTCGACAAGAGGAGATTCACCCCTCCACTTT. It codes for CASSSTRGDSPLHF.